This T cell receptor (beta chain) was recorded in a study of spatial heterogeneity in lung cancer. Study summary: Detection consistently yielded more beta chains than alpha chains.

The study, taken as a whole, reports: Blood carried ubiquitous expanded tumor TCRs more at resection than follow-up.

On each TCR cDNA molecule, a unique molecular identifier was present. TCRdb redid the calling of the 5' RACE reads with MiXCR, one entry per CDR3 protein. Here the sample spans more than 20,000 distinct CDR3 sequences, 4.6% being singletons. This sample's time point: sample taken at primary tumor resection. No cells were sorted before sequencing. The whole RNA sequenced was extracted from tumor, nontumor lung or frozen PBMC. This clonotype was observed at least ten times. Antigen: not known. Germline values: CDR1 MDHEN, CDR2 SYDVKM. This CDR3 region has 16 residues. Trimming stripped 5 bases from V and 7 bases from J, with 24 bases between.

The chain is built from TRBV28 and TRBJ2-7; D might be TRBD1 (5 bases). The clonotype originates from a male donor with early-stage non-small cell lung cancer. This material consisted of PBMCs, taken at surgery. The CDR3 nucleotides are TGTGCCAGCAGTCACTTTGTAACAGGCAGGAAGAAGGAGCAGTACTTC. It codes for CASSHFVTGRKKEQYF.